This T cell receptor (beta chain) appears in the sequencing data of a study of siplizumab effects on memory and regulatory T cells. General study points: Alloreactive sequences traceable to unstimulated CD4+ memory cells were significantly reduced by siplizumab. On average, under 75% of mappable alloreactive CD4+ clones were Treg-derived under siplizumab, against 25% to 30% in controls.

In regard to this clone: Its antigen is currently unknown.

With V trimmed by 5 bases and J by 3 bases, 5 bases remained unmatched. The CDR3 sequence is 15 residues long. From germline, CDR1 is SEHNR and CDR2 FQNEAQ (reference sequence). Every sample had 80,000 to 100,000 of its TCR templates assayed. Assay used: immunoSEQ multiplex PCR; TCRdb lists only in-frame clones, some missing. The table lists some 100,000 clones, about 94% of them singletons, with approximately 1.5% in the top ten. Sequenced: non-Treg CD4+ T cells sorted from blood. This sequence originates from a human donor in good health. V usage is TRBV7-9 and J usage is TRBJ2-2, with 8 bases lining up with TRBD1. For the CDR3, the DNA is TGTGCCAGCAGCGCCAGGGGGCTGGACACCGGGGAGCTGTTTTTT. Protein sequence: CASSARGLDTGELFF.